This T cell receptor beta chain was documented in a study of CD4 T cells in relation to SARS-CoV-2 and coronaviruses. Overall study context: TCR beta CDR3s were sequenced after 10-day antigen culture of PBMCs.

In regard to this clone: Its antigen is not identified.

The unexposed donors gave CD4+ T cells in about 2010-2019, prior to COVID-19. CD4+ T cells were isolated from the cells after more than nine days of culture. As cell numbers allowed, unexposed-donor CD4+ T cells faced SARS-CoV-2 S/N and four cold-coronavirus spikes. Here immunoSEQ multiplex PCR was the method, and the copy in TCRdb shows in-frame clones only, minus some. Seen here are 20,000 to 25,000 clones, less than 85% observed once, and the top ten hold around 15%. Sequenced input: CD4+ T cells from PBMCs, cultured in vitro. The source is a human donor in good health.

The CDR3 nucleotides read TGCAGTGCAGGGCCCCAACACGAGCAGTACTTC. Amino acids: CSAGPQHEQYF. This chain joins TRBV20-1 and TRBJ2-7; D gene ambiguous. V lost 6 bases and J 5 bases, leaving 11 bases between the germline ends. The germline V gene encodes CDR1 DFQATT and CDR2 SNEGSKA (reference sequence). CDR3 length equals 11 residues.